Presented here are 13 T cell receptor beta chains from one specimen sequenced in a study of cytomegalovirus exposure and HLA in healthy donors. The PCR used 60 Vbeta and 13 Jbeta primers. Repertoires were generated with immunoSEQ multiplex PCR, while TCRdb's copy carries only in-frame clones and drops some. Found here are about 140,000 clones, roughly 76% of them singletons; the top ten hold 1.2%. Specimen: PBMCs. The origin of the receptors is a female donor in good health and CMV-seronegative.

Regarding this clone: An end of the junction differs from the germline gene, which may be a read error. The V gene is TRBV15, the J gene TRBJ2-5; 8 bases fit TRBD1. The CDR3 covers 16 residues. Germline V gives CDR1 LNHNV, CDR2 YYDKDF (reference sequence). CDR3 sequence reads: CDTSRDLTGAQETQYF. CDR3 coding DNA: TGTGACACCAGCAGAGATCTGACAGGGGCCCAAGAGACCCAGTACTTC. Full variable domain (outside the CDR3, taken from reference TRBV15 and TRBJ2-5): DAMVIQNPRYQVTQFGKPVTLSCSQTLNHNVMYWYQQKSSQAPKLLFHYYDKDFNNEADTPDNFQSRRPNTSFCFLDIRSPGLGDTAMYLCDTSRDLTGAQETQYFGPGTRLLVL.

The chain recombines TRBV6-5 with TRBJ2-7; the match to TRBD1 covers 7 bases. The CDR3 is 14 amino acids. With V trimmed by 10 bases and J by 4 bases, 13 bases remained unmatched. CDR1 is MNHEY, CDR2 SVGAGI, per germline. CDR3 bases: TGTGCCAACAGCATCAGGGGGTTGGGATACGAGCAGTACTTC. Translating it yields CANSIRGLGYEQYF.

Here the CDR3 DNA reads TGTGCCAGCAGTGAAAACGCAGGGCCCTACGAGCAGTACTTC. It yields the protein CASSENAGPYEQYF. The genes are TRBV6-1 and TRBJ2-7, with D perhaps matching TRBD1 (5 bases). There are 14 residues in the CDR3. Trimming pared 2 bases from V and 2 bases from J, leaving 10 bases between. Germline CDR1 is MNHNS and CDR2 is SASEGT.

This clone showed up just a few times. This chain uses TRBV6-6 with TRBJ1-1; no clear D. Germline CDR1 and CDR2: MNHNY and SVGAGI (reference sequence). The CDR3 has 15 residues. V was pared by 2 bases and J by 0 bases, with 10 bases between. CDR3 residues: CASSYKGGLNTEAFF. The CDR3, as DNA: TGTGCCAGCAGTTACAAGGGCGGGCTGAACACTGAAGCTTTCTTT.

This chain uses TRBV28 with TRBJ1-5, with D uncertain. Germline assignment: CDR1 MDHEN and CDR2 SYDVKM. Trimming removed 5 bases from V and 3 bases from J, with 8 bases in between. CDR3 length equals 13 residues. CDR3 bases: TGTGCCAGCAGTCTCAGTGACAATCAGCCCCAGCATTTT. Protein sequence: CASSLSDNQPQHF.

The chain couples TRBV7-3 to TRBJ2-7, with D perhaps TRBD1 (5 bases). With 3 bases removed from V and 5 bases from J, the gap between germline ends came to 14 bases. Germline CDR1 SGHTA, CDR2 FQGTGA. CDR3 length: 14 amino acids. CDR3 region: CASSLQGGFDEQYF. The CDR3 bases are TGTGCCAGCAGCTTGCAGGGTGGATTCGACGAGCAGTACTTC. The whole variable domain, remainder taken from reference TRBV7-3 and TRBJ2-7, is GAGVSQTPSNKVTEKGKYVELRCDPISGHTALYWYRQSLGQGPEFLIYFQGTGAADDSGLPNDRFFAVRPEGSVSTLKIQRTERGDSAVYLCASSLQGGFDEQYFGPGTRLTVT.

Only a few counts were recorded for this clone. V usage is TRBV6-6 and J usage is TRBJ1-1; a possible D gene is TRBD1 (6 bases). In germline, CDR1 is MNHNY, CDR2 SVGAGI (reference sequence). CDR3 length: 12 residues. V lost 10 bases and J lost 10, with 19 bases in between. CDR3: CATGDIVVGAFF. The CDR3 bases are TGTGCCACCGGGGACATTGTTGTAGGAGCTTTCTTT.

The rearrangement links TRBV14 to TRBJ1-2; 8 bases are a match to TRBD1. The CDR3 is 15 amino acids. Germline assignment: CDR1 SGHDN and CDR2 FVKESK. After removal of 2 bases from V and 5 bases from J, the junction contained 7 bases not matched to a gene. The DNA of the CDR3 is TGTGCCAGCAGCCAAACGGACAGGGTCGGGTATGGCTACACCTTC. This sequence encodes CASSQTDRVGYGYTF.

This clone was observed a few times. The CDR3 DNA follows: TGTGCCAGCAGCCAAGTAGGACAGCTTCTCCACGAGCAGTACTTC. It codes for CASSQVGQLLHEQYF. This chain joins TRBV4-2 and TRBJ2-7, with D tentatively TRBD1 (6 bases). The ends were cut back, 1 base at V and 5 bases at J, with 15 bases in the middle. This CDR3 is 15 amino acids long. Germline values: CDR1 LGHNA, CDR2 YNFKEQ.

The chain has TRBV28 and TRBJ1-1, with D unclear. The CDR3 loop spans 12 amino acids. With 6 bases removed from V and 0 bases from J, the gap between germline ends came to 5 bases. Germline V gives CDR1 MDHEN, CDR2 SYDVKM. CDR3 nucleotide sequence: TGTGCCAGCAGCCTTCTGAACACTGAAGCTTTCTTT. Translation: CASSLLNTEAFF.

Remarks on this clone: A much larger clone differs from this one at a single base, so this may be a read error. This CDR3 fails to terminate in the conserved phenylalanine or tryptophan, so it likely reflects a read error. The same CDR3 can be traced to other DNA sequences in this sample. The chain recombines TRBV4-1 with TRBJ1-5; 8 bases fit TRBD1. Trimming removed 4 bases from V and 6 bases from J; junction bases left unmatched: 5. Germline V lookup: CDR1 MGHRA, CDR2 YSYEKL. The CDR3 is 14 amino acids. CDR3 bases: TGCGCCAGCAGCCCTTACAGGGGGAGTCAGCCCCAGCATGTT. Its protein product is CASSPYRGSQPQHV.

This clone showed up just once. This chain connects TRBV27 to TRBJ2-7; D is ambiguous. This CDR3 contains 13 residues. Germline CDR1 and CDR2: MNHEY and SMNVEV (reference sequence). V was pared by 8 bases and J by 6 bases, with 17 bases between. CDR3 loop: CASGSGPGIEQYF. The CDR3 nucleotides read TGTGCCAGCGGATCCGGTCCAGGCATCGAGCAGTACTTC.

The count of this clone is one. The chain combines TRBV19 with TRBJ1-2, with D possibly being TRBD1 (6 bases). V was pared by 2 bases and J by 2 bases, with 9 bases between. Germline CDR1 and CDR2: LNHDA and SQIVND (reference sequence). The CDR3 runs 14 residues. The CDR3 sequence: CASSIRTENYGYTF. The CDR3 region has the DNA TGTGCCAGTAGTATACGGACAGAGAACTATGGCTACACCTTC.